The 17 T cell receptor beta chains given below trace back to one sample, sequenced in a study of shared clonotypes between healthy human individuals. The repertoire was sequenced with immunoSEQ multiplex PCR; TCRdb's copy has only in-frame clones and lacks some. Of millions of clones in the sample, approximately 94% are singletons; the top ten hold over 0.12%. Sequencing used naive CD4+ T cells sorted from blood. Described subset: CD45RA+ positively selected. These receptors were collected from a man in his late teens or twenties in good health.

The chain combines TRBV11-2 with TRBJ2-5; unclear D gene. This CDR3 spans 15 amino acids. V was cut by 2 bases and J by 5 bases, with 15 bases left in between. The V gene's germline CDR1 is SGHAT and CDR2 FQNNGV. In nucleotides, the CDR3 is TGTGCCAGCAGCTTAAGTTTACCACCGTGGGAGACCCAGTACTTC. Protein sequence: CASSLSLPPWETQYF. Full variable domain (rest looked up from reference TRBV11-2 and TRBJ2-5): EAGVAQSPRYKIIEKRQSVAFWCNPISGHATLYWYQQILGQGPKLLIQFQNNGVVDDSQLPKDRFSAERLKGVDSTLKIQPAKLEDSAVYLCASSLSLPPWETQYFGPGTRLLVL.

The gene calls are TRBV7-6 and TRBJ2-7; 11 positions match TRBD2. Trimming took 5 bases from V and 1 from J; bases not matched to a gene: 7. The germline V gene encodes CDR1 SGHVS and CDR2 FNYEAQ. The CDR3 is 16 residues long. CDR3 region: CASSPMTSGVSYEQYF. The CDR3 nucleotides read TGTGCCAGCAGCCCCATGACTAGCGGGGTATCCTACGAGCAGTACTTC.

Details on this clone: Other DNA variants within this sample encode the same CDR3. DNA for the CDR3: TGTGCCAGCAGCCAGACAGGCTTCACCGGGGAGCTGTTTTTT. Its protein product is CASSQTGFTGELFF. The chain carries TRBV14 and TRBJ2-2, with a tentative D call TRBD1 (6 bases). V lost 3 bases, J lost 4 bases, and 9 bases lay in between. The CDR3 sequence is 14 residues long. Germline lookup yields CDR1 SGHDN and CDR2 FVKESK.

The chain employs TRBV15 and TRBJ2-2; 7 bases map to TRBD2. Per germline, CDR1 LNHNV and CDR2 YYDKDF (reference sequence). CDR3 length: 15 residues. With V trimmed by 2 bases and J by 0 bases, 0 bases remained unmatched. CDR3 coding DNA: TGTGCCACCAGCAGACTAGCGGCGAACACCGGGGAGCTGTTTTTT. Protein product: CATSRLAANTGELFF.

As for this clone: This specimen includes other DNA sequences encoding the same CDR3. The V call is TRBV6-5, the J call TRBJ2-2; D not certain. CDR3 length equals 15 residues. V lost 0 bases and J 2 bases, leaving 7 bases between the germline ends. Germline assignment: CDR1 MNHEY and CDR2 SVGAGI. The CDR3 reads CASSYSRLNTGELFF. The CDR3, as DNA: TGTGCCAGCAGTTACTCCAGGTTAAACACCGGGGAGCTGTTTTTT.

V is TRBV19 and J is TRBJ2-4; D not certain. The CDR3 has 15 residues. V lost 5 bases and J 0 bases, leaving 11 bases between the germline ends. CDR1 is LNHDA, CDR2 SQIVND, per germline (reference sequence). CDR3 DNA: TGTGCCAGTAGTTCCAACACTGTAGCCAAAAACATTCAGTACTTC. Its protein is CASSSNTVAKNIQYF.

This sequence joins TRBV9 and TRBJ2-3, with D possibly TRBD2 on 6 matching bases. CDR1 and CDR2 from the germline V gene are SGDLS and YYNGEE. Trimming took 4 bases from V and 6 from J, leaving 24 bases between them. The CDR3 has 17 residues. This CDR3 is CASSPPYLGPRGDTQYF. CDR3 bases: TGTGCCAGCAGCCCTCCATACTTAGGGCCACGGGGGGATACGCAGTATTTT. Variable domain in full (rest from reference TRBV9 and TRBJ2-3): DSGVTQTPKHLITATGQRVTLRCSPRSGDLSVYWYQQSLDQGLQFLIQYYNGEERAKGNILERFSAQQFPDLHSELNLSSLELGDSALYFCASSPPYLGPRGDTQYFGPGTRLTVL.

Written as DNA, the CDR3 is TGTGCCATCAGGGATGGAGGGAGGGGCAAAGAGCAGTTCTTC. Its translation is CAIRDGGRGKEQFF. The genes are TRBV10-3 and TRBJ2-1; 7 nucleotides agree with TRBD2. J lost 10 bases, V lost 6 bases, and 12 bases had no gene match. The germline V gene has CDR1 ENHRY and CDR2 SYGVKD. CDR3 length: 14 residues.

This rearrangement joins TRBV5-6 to TRBJ2-5, with a weak D call TRBD2 (6 bases). The germline V gene has CDR1 SGHDT and CDR2 YYEEEE. Trimming removed 4 bases at V and 5 bases at J, with 15 bases between. The CDR3 sequence is 14 residues long. The chain's CDR3 is CASSARDLRETQYF. The DNA for the CDR3 is TGTGCCAGCAGCGCCCGGGACTTGAGGGAGACCCAGTACTTC. Full variable domain (remainder filled in from reference TRBV5-6 and TRBJ2-5): DAGVTQSPTHLIKTRGQQVTLRCSPKSGHDTVSWYQQALGQGPQFIFQYYEEEERQRGNFPDRFSGHQFPNYSSELNVNALLLGDSALYLCASSARDLRETQYFGPGTRLLVL.

The V gene is TRBV7-2, the J gene TRBJ1-5, with 8 bases that match TRBD1. Germline V gene lookup returns CDR1 SGHTA and CDR2 FQGNSA. The V segment lost 4 bases and the J segment 6 bases; nucleotides outside the gene matches: 8. CDR3 length equals 15 residues. The DNA for the CDR3 is TGTGCCAGCAGCTCCAGGGGGCGCGGGCCTCAGCCCCAGCATTTT. Its translation is CASSSRGRGPQPQHF. Together with reference TRBV7-2 and TRBJ1-5, the CDR3 gives the full variable domain: GAGVSQSPSNKVTEKGKDVELRCDPISGHTALYWYRQSLGQGLEFLIYFQGNSAPDKSGLPSDRFSAERTGGSVSTLTIQRTQQEDSAVYLCASSSRGRGPQPQHFGDGTRLSIL.

This chain links TRBV7-3 with TRBJ2-1, with TRBD1 matching 7 bases. The V and J ends lost 5 bases and 9 bases, in that order; junction bases with no gene match: 10. The CDR3 length is 14 residues. Germline V CDR1 and CDR2: SGHTA, FQGTGA. The CDR3 DNA follows: TGTGCCAGCAGCATACAAGGGGGCCTGGGTGAGCAGTTCTTC. It translates to CASSIQGGLGEQFF.

The rearrangement joins TRBV15 to TRBJ2-7; D gene unclear. Trimming pared 0 bases from V and 2 bases from J, leaving 11 bases between. The germline gives CDR1 LNHNV, CDR2 YYDKDF (reference sequence). This CDR3 has 15 residues. In nucleotides, the CDR3 is TGTGCCACCAGCAGAGAGCTAAACCCCGCCTACGAGCAGTACTTC. This translates into CATSRELNPAYEQYF.

Regarding this clone: The sample carries other DNA sequences with the same CDR3. The chain employs TRBV6-5 and TRBJ2-7; 7 bases align to TRBD1. From germline, CDR1 is MNHEY and CDR2 SVGAGI. CDR3 length: 13 residues. V dropped 6 bases and J dropped 2; count of bases not matched to a gene: 4. The CDR3 reads CASSRGQPYEQYF. For the CDR3, the DNA is TGTGCCAGCAGCCGGGGACAGCCCTACGAGCAGTACTTC.

The chain has TRBV7-2 and TRBJ1-6; 9 bases map to TRBD1. The CDR3 runs to 17 residues. The V gene's germline CDR1 is SGHTA and CDR2 FQGNSA. The V and J ends lost 1 base and 7 bases, in that order; junction bases with no gene match: 8. The CDR3 coding sequence is TGTGCCAGCAGCTTAGTGGGGCGGACAGGGGTAAATTCACCCCTCCACTTT. Translation: CASSLVGRTGVNSPLHF. Combining the CDR3 with reference TRBV7-2 and TRBJ1-6 gives the whole variable domain GAGVSQSPSNKVTEKGKDVELRCDPISGHTALYWYRQSLGQGLEFLIYFQGNSAPDKSGLPSDRFSAERTGGSVSTLTIQRTQQEDSAVYLCASSLVGRTGVNSPLHFGNGTRLTVT.

This chain uses TRBV7-9 with TRBJ2-7; the D gene is possibly TRBD1 (6 bases). This CDR3 comprises 16 residues. The V end lost 1 base, the J end lost 5 bases, and 18 bases lay between the germline ends. Germline V CDR1 and CDR2: SEHNR, FQNEAQ (reference sequence). The CDR3 sequence: CASSLVRGQGPHEQYF. The CDR3 coding sequence is TGTGCCAGCAGCTTAGTTCGTGGCCAGGGGCCCCACGAGCAGTACTTC.

V usage is TRBV29-1 and J usage is TRBJ2-3, with D maybe TRBD2 (8 bases). Germline V gives CDR1 SQVTM, CDR2 ANQGSEA. With 6 bases removed from V and 5 bases from J, the gap between germline ends came to 21 bases. The CDR3 sequence is 15 residues long. CDR3 loop: CSVPQGGSGIDTQYF. CDR3 nucleotides: TGCAGCGTCCCCCAGGGGGGTAGCGGGATAGATACGCAGTATTTT.

The chain uses TRBV4-3 and TRBJ2-1; possibly TRBD1 for D (6 bases). The CDR3 totals 19 residues. Germline CDR1 and CDR2: LGHNA and YSLEER. V lost 2 bases to trimming and J lost 1 base, with 21 bases between them. The CDR3 loop reads CASSQSLSGGQISYNEQFF. The CDR3 nucleotides read TGCGCCAGCAGCCAATCATTGTCCGGCGGACAGATTTCCTACAATGAGCAGTTCTTC.